The 23 T cell receptor beta chains given below trace back to one sample, sequenced in a study of T-cell memory formation after mild COVID-19 (dated by TCRdb to about 2021). To prepare the library, 5' RACE was applied. The reads were generated on an Illumina NovaSeq 6000. TCRdb trimmed public reads at Q25 via fastp, called clones via MiXCR and kept in-frame beta chains. Records with the same CDR3 protein are collapsed into one entry carrying the most frequent genes and DNA. The sample records roughly 250,000 distinct CDR3 sequences, over 15% of which are singletons. The ten largest make up 3.5% of the sample. The sample taken for sequencing was PBMCs or a T cell subset sorted from them (not recorded which). These receptors originate from a man aged 18 to 30 who had mild COVID-19 (a few samples of this study predate the infection). The sample titles of this study are shuffled in the database, so cell type and time point are left out; the donor was told from shared clones.

This clonotype was seen only a few times. The chain links TRBV24-1 to TRBJ2-3; 12 bases map to TRBD2. The trim removed 4 bases at V and 2 bases at J, leaving 6 bases unmatched. From germline, CDR1 is KGHDR and CDR2 SFDVKD. This CDR3 has 17 residues. The DNA for the CDR3 is TGTGCCACCAGTGACCCCACTAGCGGGGGGAACACAGATACGCAGTATTTT. It encodes CATSDPTSGGNTDTQYF.

The chain joins TRBV28 to TRBJ2-1, with D possibly TRBD2 on 6 matching bases. V lost 4 bases, J lost 4 bases, and 8 bases lay in between. Germline V gene data show CDR1 as MDHEN and CDR2 as SYDVKM. The CDR3 extends over 13 amino acids. The CDR3 sequence is CASSSGVYNEQFF. The CDR3 DNA follows: TGTGCCAGCAGTTCGGGAGTATACAATGAGCAGTTCTTC.

This clonotype was counted only a few times. This chain uses TRBV9 with TRBJ2-3; D might be TRBD1 (6 bases). In germline, CDR1 is SGDLS, CDR2 YYNGEE. This CDR3 has 13 amino acids. V lost 1 base to trimming and J lost 3 bases, with 6 bases between them. CDR3 region: CASSVQGTDTQYF. The DNA for the CDR3 is TGTGCCAGCAGCGTACAGGGGACAGATACGCAGTATTTT.

This clonotype came up once. The chain carries TRBV6-5 and TRBJ1-1; D perhaps matches TRBD1 (6 bases). Germline CDR1 and CDR2: MNHEY and SVGAGI. This CDR3 has 15 residues. V dropped 6 bases and J dropped 4 bases, with 18 bases sitting between them. The CDR3 loop reads CASRSGGASATEAFF. CDR3 DNA: TGTGCCAGCAGATCCGGGGGCGCCTCGGCCACTGAAGCTTTCTTT.

This clonotype was seen more than once but under ten times. The rearrangement uses TRBV29-1 and TRBJ2-2; TRBD1 agrees at 10 bases. V was pared by 6 bases and J by 7 bases, with 5 bases of the junction left unmatched. The CDR3 has 13 amino acids. Germline V gives CDR1 SQVTM, CDR2 ANQGSEA. CDR3 bases: TGCAGCGTCGGACAGGGGGTTATCGGGGAGCTGTTTTTT. It specifies CSVGQGVIGELFF.

The rearrangement joins TRBV19 to TRBJ2-2, with D possibly matching TRBD1 (6 bases). Trimming removed 8 bases from V and 5 bases from J, with 9 bases in between. Looked up from germline, CDR1 is LNHDA and CDR2 is SQIVND (reference sequence). CDR3 length equals 12 residues. The CDR3 DNA is TGTGCCAGTGGGACAAGGACCGGGGAGCTGTTTTTT. This codes for CASGTRTGELFF.

The chain employs TRBV5-1 and TRBJ2-4; the D is unclear. V dropped 5 bases and J dropped 4 bases, with 10 bases sitting between them. Germline loops: CDR1 SGHRS, CDR2 YFSETQ. The CDR3 is 13 residues long. This chain's CDR3 is CASRGSEKNIQYF. The CDR3 bases are TGCGCCAGCAGGGGCAGCGAAAAAAACATTCAGTACTTC.

This clonotype appeared a few times. This sequence joins TRBV20-1 and TRBJ2-7; D may be TRBD1 (5 bases). The ends were cut back, 7 bases at V and 3 bases at J, with 13 bases in the middle. The CDR3 has 12 residues. Germline CDR1 DFQATT, CDR2 SNEGSKA (reference sequence). The CDR3 nucleotides read TGCAGTGTTGGGGCCAGCTACTACGAGCAGTACTTC. Translated, it gives CSVGASYYEQYF.

This clonotype has just a few counts. The chain employs TRBV18 and TRBJ1-2, with 7 bases matching TRBD1. CDR3 size: 13 residues. V shed 5 bases, J shed 2 bases, and the junction held 2 bases outside the gene matches. CDR1 is KGHSH, CDR2 LQKENI, per germline. The CDR3 DNA reads TGTGCCAGCTCAGTGGGACAGAACTATGGCTACACCTTC. It yields the protein CASSVGQNYGYTF.

This clonotype was recorded at least ten times. V is TRBV5-4 and J is TRBJ1-1; D is ambiguous. Germline lookup yields CDR1 SGHNT and CDR2 YYREEE (reference sequence). The V end lost 4 bases, the J end lost 0 bases, and 7 bases lay between the germline ends. The CDR3 has 13 residues. The CDR3 region is CASSGDLNTEAFF. The CDR3 DNA sequence: TGTGCCAGCAGCGGAGACTTGAACACTGAAGCTTTCTTT.

The DNA for the CDR3 is TGTGCCAGCAGCGGCGACAGGGGAGGCACAGATACGCAGTATTTT. Its protein product is CASSGDRGGTDTQYF. The chain is built from TRBV9 and TRBJ2-3; 8 bases match TRBD1. The CDR3 sequence is 15 residues long. CDR1 SGDLS and CDR2 YYNGEE come from the germline V gene. After removal of 3 bases from V and 1 base from J, the junction contained 4 bases not matched to a gene. Full variable domain (remainder filled in from reference TRBV9 and TRBJ2-3): DSGVTQTPKHLITATGQRVTLRCSPRSGDLSVYWYQQSLDQGLQFLIQYYNGEERAKGNILERFSAQQFPDLHSELNLSSLELGDSALYFCASSGDRGGTDTQYFGPGTRLTVL.

This clonotype has only a few counts. J is TRBJ2-2 and V is TRBV20-1; 7 bases agree with TRBD1. CDR3 length: 15 amino acids. V shed 6 bases, J shed 1 base, and the junction held 8 bases outside the gene matches. Germline CDR1 and CDR2: DFQATT and SNEGSKA (reference sequence). Here the CDR3 DNA reads TGCAGTGCCCCGACAGGGACCCTGAACACCGGGGAGCTGTTTTTT. It specifies CSAPTGTLNTGELFF.

The V gene is TRBV6-5, the J gene TRBJ2-7; D might be TRBD1 (6 bases). The germline V gene encodes CDR1 MNHEY and CDR2 SVGAGI. Trimming shortened V by 5 bases and J by 6 bases, and 14 bases separated the two germline ends. The CDR3 length is 13 residues. The CDR3 nucleotides read TGTGCCAGCAGTGTCCACGCAGGGGCCGAGCAGTACGTC. Amino acids: CASSVHAGAEQYV.

CDR3 nucleotides: TGTGCCAGCAGTGAAGTTGGTAGGGGAGCTTTCTTT. The encoded protein is CASSEVGRGAFF. V usage is TRBV6-1 and J usage is TRBJ1-1, with a weak D call TRBD1 (5 bases). CDR1 is MNHNS, CDR2 SASEGT, per germline. This CDR3 comprises 12 residues. Trimming left V 1 base short and J 10 bases short, with 10 bases between.

The CDR3 spells CSVVLVGPKGGYTF. As DNA, the CDR3 is TGCAGCGTTGTACTAGTAGGGCCTAAAGGAGGCTACACCTTC. The genes are TRBV29-1 and TRBJ1-2, with D unresolved. This CDR3 comprises 14 residues. Trimming stripped 4 bases from V and 8 bases from J, with 20 bases between. CDR1 and CDR2 (germline): SQVTM, ANQGSEA.

This clonotype showed up just a few times. The chain is built from TRBV10-3 and TRBJ2-7; no clear D. The CDR3 covers 14 residues. Germline V lookup: CDR1 ENHRY, CDR2 SYGVKD. With 5 bases removed from V and 4 bases from J, the gap between germline ends came to 15 bases. The CDR3: CAISNPGQAYEQYF. The CDR3 DNA reads TGTGCCATCAGTAACCCCGGCCAGGCTTACGAGCAGTACTTC.

This chain joins TRBV20-1 and TRBJ2-4, with D maybe TRBD1 (5 bases). The V gene's germline CDR1 is DFQATT and CDR2 SNEGSKA (reference sequence). Trimming cost V 1 base and J 5 bases, with 12 bases left between them. This CDR3 contains 14 residues. DNA for the CDR3: TGCAGTGCTAGAGGTTCCTTGGGGCAAAACATTCAGTACTTC. It yields the protein CSARGSLGQNIQYF.

This rearrangement joins TRBV20-1 to TRBJ2-3; TRBD2 agrees at 11 bases. The CDR3 covers 15 residues. In germline, CDR1 is DFQATT, CDR2 SNEGSKA (reference sequence). The V segment lost 4 bases and the J segment 2 bases; nucleotides outside the gene matches: 5. The CDR3, as DNA: TGCAGTGCTACCGAACTAGCGGGGGACACAGATACGCAGTATTTT. This sequence encodes CSATELAGDTDTQYF.

In its sample, this clonotype was seen a few times. V and J are TRBV5-1 and TRBJ2-1, with TRBD2 identical over 9 bases. The CDR3 is 17 amino acids. Germline loops: CDR1 SGHRS, CDR2 YFSETQ. V dropped 0 bases and J dropped 2; count of bases not matched to a gene: 6. In DNA form, the CDR3 reads TGCGCCAGCAGCTTGGAGGGCGGGGGGGCCCCCTACAATGAGCAGTTCTTC. It encodes CASSLEGGGAPYNEQFF.

This clonotype showed up just a few times. The chain recombines TRBV7-3 with TRBJ1-5; no clear D. Trimming stripped 2 bases from V and 7 bases from J, with 9 bases between. The CDR3 has 13 amino acids. The germline gives CDR1 SGHTA, CDR2 FQGTGA. CDR3 region: CASSLFPLQPQHF. CDR3 coding DNA: TGTGCCAGCAGCTTATTCCCATTACAGCCCCAGCATTTT.

The J gene is TRBJ1-1, the V gene TRBV7-9; D uncertain. The germline V gene encodes CDR1 SEHNR and CDR2 FQNEAQ (reference sequence). This CDR3 comprises 13 residues. Trimming left V 3 bases short and J 7 bases short, with 12 bases between. CDR3 loop: CASSFWAESEAFF. CDR3 nucleotide sequence: TGTGCCAGCAGCTTTTGGGCAGAAAGTGAAGCTTTCTTT.

This clonotype was seen more than once but under ten times. The chain employs TRBV28 and TRBJ1-2; no definite D call. Germline V gene lookup returns CDR1 MDHEN and CDR2 SYDVKM. There are 12 residues in the CDR3. V shed 2 bases and J shed 8 bases, with 9 bases lying between them. CDR3 amino acids: CASSLDGRGYTF. The CDR3 region has the DNA TGTGCCAGCAGTTTAGACGGGCGAGGCTACACCTTC.

This clonotype was recorded a few times. This rearrangement joins TRBV5-5 to TRBJ2-5, with D perhaps given as TRBD1 or TRBD2 (5 bases each). V was trimmed by 0 bases and J by 5 bases, leaving 14 bases between them. Germline V gives CDR1 SGHKS, CDR2 YYEKEE (reference sequence). The CDR3 totals 15 residues. In nucleotides, the CDR3 is TGTGCCAGCAGCTTGGCCGGGAACGAGGGGGAGACCCAGTACTTC. Protein product: CASSLAGNEGETQYF.